The 8 T cell receptor beta chains reported below all come from one sample, sequenced in a study of Ad26.COV2.S vaccination and SARS-CoV-2 variants. Using immunoSEQ multiplex PCR, the repertoire was profiled, and TCRdb retains in-frame clones only, with some absent. The sample lists hundreds of thousands of clones, about 88% occurring once. The treatment denotes: around 19 received Ad26.COV2.S at low or high dose, single or two shots; several received placebo; per-sample allocation not given. At day 63 after the first vaccine or placebo injection, samples were drawn. This specimen was peripheral blood, taken in a trial of Ad26.COV2.S vaccine versus placebo. These receptors were taken from a person aged 18-60 years who received the Ad26.COV2.S COVID-19 vaccine or a placebo.

This clone was seen a single time. One end of the junction is discordant with germline, which a read error may explain. The chain has TRBV6-2 or TRBV6-3 and TRBJ1-6, with 7 bases matching TRBD1. The CDR3 has 18 residues. CDR1 and CDR2 (germline): MNHEY, SVGEGT. The CDR3 protein is CASSPPLAGGGYSSPLHF. CDR3 DNA: TGTGCCAGCAGCCCCCCCCTGGCAGGGGGTGGGTATAGTTCACCCCTCCACTTT.

The chain links TRBV6-5 to TRBJ2-7; 7 nucleotides align to TRBD1. Trimming removed 6 bases from V and 7 bases from J; junction bases left unmatched: 6. CDR3 length equals 12 residues. CDR1 is MNHEY, CDR2 SVGAGI, per germline. The CDR3 DNA sequence: TGTGCCAGCAGCAACACAGGGGAAGAGCAGTACTTC. Encoded protein: CASSNTGEEQYF.

The gene calls are TRBV6-5 and TRBJ1-5; no definite D call. This CDR3 contains 15 residues. Germline V gene sequence: CDR1 MNHEY, CDR2 SVGAGI. The V end was cut by 6 bases, the J end by 4 bases, with 16 bases between. The chain's CDR3 is CASRGLAGGNQPQHF. Here the CDR3 DNA reads TGTGCCAGCAGGGGCCTCGCGGGAGGGAATCAGCCCCAGCATTTT.

CDR3 nucleotides: TGCGCCAGCCGGGCAGTGGTCGATGGCTACACCTTC. Translating it yields CASRAVVDGYTF. The genes are TRBV5-1 and TRBJ1-2; D remains unclear. Germline CDR1 reads SGHRS; CDR2 reads YFSETQ. V lost 7 bases to trimming and J lost 6 bases, with 13 bases between them. This CDR3 is 12 amino acids long.

The gene calls are TRBV2 and TRBJ2-3, with a tentative D call TRBD1 (6 bases). The CDR3 loop spans 15 amino acids. V was trimmed by 1 base and J by 3 bases, leaving 11 bases between them. CDR1 is SNHLY and CDR2 is FYNNEI in the germline V gene. In DNA form, the CDR3 reads TGTGCCAGCAGTGAAGTGCTAGGGGGAACAGATACGCAGTATTTT. Translated, it gives CASSEVLGGTDTQYF.

The chain recombines TRBV5-6 with TRBJ1-1; D is unclear. CDR1 SGHDT and CDR2 YYEEEE come from the germline V gene. There are 13 residues in the CDR3. Trimming shortened V by 5 bases and J by 6 bases, and 14 bases separated the two germline ends. The CDR3 nucleotides are TGTGCCAGCAGTCCTAGAAGTCCTCCTGAAGCTTTCTTT. Translated, it gives CASSPRSPPEAFF.

The genes are TRBV20-1 and TRBJ2-5; 12 bases are shared with TRBD2. There are 15 residues in the CDR3. The germline V gene has CDR1 DFQATT and CDR2 SNEGSKA (reference sequence). The J segment lost 1 base and the V segment lost 3 bases, leaving 3 bases of the junction unmatched. The CDR3 DNA reads as TGCAGTGCTAGTCCGACTAGCGGGGGCCAAGAGACCCAGTACTTC. It specifies CSASPTSGGQETQYF.

CDR3 DNA sequence: TGTGCCAGCAGCTTAGAAGCCGGGACTAGCGGGAGGGCCGGGCCATACAATGAGCAGTTCTTC. It specifies CASSLEAGTSGRAGPYNEQFF. The rearrangement links TRBV7-6 to TRBJ2-1; 16 positions match TRBD2. V lost 1 base, J lost 4 bases, and 13 bases stayed unmatched. This CDR3 spans 21 amino acids. The germline V gene encodes CDR1 SGHVS and CDR2 FNYEAQ.